This T cell receptor (beta chain) comes out of a study of cytomegalovirus exposure and HLA in healthy donors. Findings and caveats of the study: It was in a later analysis that TCR association rates were seen to vary by HLA locus, highest for DRB1 and lowest for HLA-C.

CDR1 is MNHEY and CDR2 is SVGAGI in the germline V gene. The CDR3 length is 16 residues. V trimming: 0 bases; J trimming: 1 base; junction bases outside the gene matches: 3. PCR employed 60 Vbeta and 13 Jbeta primers. Original methodology: Some 11 million of the 60 million to 90 million unique TCR beta chains counted in a later analysis were shared. The assay was immunoSEQ multiplex PCR, and TCRdb's table has in-frame clones only and misses some. D and trimming come from the DNA, and the V and J calls and clone size come from that table. The sample carries 150,000 to 200,000 clones, about 65% recorded once. Notes on this clone: The antigen remains unidentified.

The source is a woman aged 18-29 years in good health and CMV-seropositive. The chain has TRBV6-5 and TRBJ2-1, with 7 nucleotides matching TRBD2. Input material: PBMCs. Here the CDR3 reads CASSYSNGRSYNEQFF. The DNA for the CDR3 is TGTGCCAGCAGTTACTCGAACGGGAGGTCCTACAATGAGCAGTTCTTC.